These 28 T cell receptor beta chains came from one sample sequenced in a study of T cells in Graves' hyperthyroidism and ophthalmopathy. RNA transcripts yielded amplified TCR beta CDR3 regions. The TCR CDR3 first-round RT-PCR relied on the HTBI primer set. TCRdb itself ran the multiplex PCR reads through MiXCR, one entry per CDR3 protein. The profile shows under 250,000 distinct CDR3 sequences, more than 20% of them singletons. The material sequenced was blood. These receptors all come from a woman aged 35 to 49 with Graves' ophthalmopathy.

This clonotype appeared many times. V and J are TRBV20-1 and TRBJ2-7; possibly TRBD2 for D (5 bases). CDR1 and CDR2 (germline): DFQATT, SNEGSKA (reference sequence). There are 13 residues in the CDR3. V lost 3 bases and J lost 4, with 13 bases in between. CDR3 protein: CSASALGIYEQYF. The CDR3 coding sequence is TGCAGTGCTAGTGCACTAGGCATTTACGAGCAGTACTTC.

There are many counts of this clonotype. CDR3 sequence: CASSLIRLAGQETQYF. In DNA, the CDR3 is TGTGCCAGCAGTCTAATCCGACTAGCGGGGCAAGAGACCCAGTACTTC. The rearrangement links TRBV6-1 to TRBJ2-5, with 11 bases fitting TRBD2. The V and J ends lost 5 bases and 2 bases, in that order; junction bases with no gene match: 7. The CDR3 has 16 residues. Germline V gene data show CDR1 as MNHNS and CDR2 as SASEGT.

In this sample, this clonotype turned up many times. The junction shows a germline mismatch at one end, possibly a read error. The chain uses TRBV14 and TRBJ1-2; D remains ambiguous. Per germline, CDR1 SGHDN and CDR2 FVKESK. The CDR3 consists of 13 residues. The CDR3: CASTRMGNFGYTF. Written as DNA, the CDR3 is TGTGCCAGCACCCGTATGGGGAACTTTGGCTACACCTTC.

This clonotype was seen many times. This chain links TRBV20-1 with TRBJ2-7, with 9 positions matching TRBD2. The CDR3 covers 16 residues. The trim removed 1 base at V and 0 bases at J, leaving 7 bases unmatched. The V gene's germline CDR1 is DFQATT and CDR2 SNEGSKA (reference sequence). In DNA form, the CDR3 reads TGCAGTGCTAGAGTTCTAGCGGGAAAAGTCTCCTACGAGCAGTACTTC. It translates to CSARVLAGKVSYEQYF.

This clonotype was counted only a few times. This may come from a read error, since a much larger clone is one base off. The CDR3 DNA is TGTGCCAGCAGCCCGTACCGGGTCATCGTATACGAGCAGTACTTC. Translation: CASSPYRVIVYEQYF. The rearrangement joins TRBV28 to TRBJ2-7, with unresolved D. This CDR3 spans 15 amino acids. Germline V gene lookup returns CDR1 MDHEN and CDR2 SYDVKM. With 6 bases removed from V and 4 bases from J, the gap between germline ends came to 19 bases.

The chain joins TRBV27 to TRBJ1-5; 9 nucleotides match TRBD1. From germline, CDR1 is MNHEY and CDR2 SMNVEV (reference sequence). The CDR3 is 14 amino acids. Trimming removed 6 bases from V and 7 bases from J; junction bases left unmatched: 7. The CDR3 spells CASSRDRGGQPQHF. CDR3 nucleotide sequence: TGTGCCAGCAGCCGTGACAGGGGGGGCCAGCCCCAGCATTTT.

This clonotype appeared many times. CDR3 region: CATSDPGLGSATQYF. DNA of the CDR3: TGTGCCACCAGTGATCCGGGACTAGGAAGTGCGACCCAGTACTTC. The gene calls are TRBV24-1 and TRBJ2-5; 8 bases line up with TRBD2. V dropped 3 bases and J dropped 7; count of bases not matched to a gene: 9. Germline CDR1 KGHDR, CDR2 SFDVKD. The CDR3 is 15 residues long.

The rearrangement links TRBV24-1 to TRBJ2-5; D gene unclear. This CDR3 is 11 amino acids long. The V gene's germline CDR1 is KGHDR and CDR2 SFDVKD. Trimming stripped 3 bases from V and 3 bases from J, with 1 base between. CDR3 sequence reads: CATSDKETQYF. The DNA of the CDR3 is TGTGCCACCAGTGATAAAGAGACCCAGTACTTC.

This clonotype was seen repeatedly, ten times or more. V gene TRBV28 combines with J gene TRBJ1-1; D is undetermined. CDR3 length: 12 amino acids. V was trimmed by 3 bases and J by 4 bases, leaving 6 bases between them. CDR1 is MDHEN and CDR2 is SYDVKM in the germline V gene. Written as DNA, the CDR3 is TGTGCCAGCAGTTTCTCCCTCACTGAAGCTTTCTTT. It yields the protein CASSFSLTEAFF.

This clonotype has a count of ten or more. V gene TRBV28 combines with J gene TRBJ2-2; tentatively, D is TRBD2 (5 bases). There are 15 residues in the CDR3. Looked up from germline, CDR1 is MDHEN and CDR2 is SYDVKM. Trimming cost V 6 bases and J 4 bases, with 15 bases left between them. In DNA form, the CDR3 reads TGTGCCAGCAGACCCGGGAATCTATTCACCGGGGAGCTGTTTTTT. This translates into CASRPGNLFTGELFF.

This clonotype was found many times. V usage is TRBV12-3 or TRBV12-4 and J usage is TRBJ1-1; weak D call: TRBD1 (5 bases). CDR3 length equals 11 residues. With 5 bases removed from V and 7 bases from J, the gap between germline ends came to 8 bases. The CDR3 here is CASSRGVEAFF. CDR3 DNA sequence: TGTGCCAGCAGTAGGGGTGTTGAAGCTTTCTTT.

This clonotype was picked up many times. The chain uses TRBV3-1 and TRBJ2-7, with D perhaps matching TRBD1 (6 bases). Between the trimmed V and J ends, which lost 4 bases and 6 bases, there was a span of 13 bases. Per the germline V gene, CDR1 is LGHDT and CDR2 is YNNKEL (reference sequence). This CDR3 region has 13 residues. This chain's CDR3 is CASSRPEGGEQYF. The CDR3 DNA is TGTGCCAGCAGCCGGCCGGAAGGGGGCGAGCAGTACTTC.

This clonotype was detected ten times or more. The gene calls are TRBV2 and TRBJ2-5; 10 positions match TRBD2. Germline V CDR1 and CDR2: SNHLY, FYNNEI. The CDR3 runs 14 residues. J gave up 5 bases and V 7 bases, and 7 bases lay outside the gene matches. The CDR3 DNA follows: TGTGCCAGCAAAACCGGGACTAGCGCCGAGACCCAGTACTTC. This gives the protein CASKTGTSAETQYF.

This clonotype was observed many times. The chain couples TRBV4-2 to TRBJ2-6, with D tentatively TRBD1 (5 bases). CDR3 size: 18 residues. The V and J ends lost 0 bases and 0 bases respectively, with 12 bases between them. The V gene's germline CDR1 is LGHNA and CDR2 YNFKEQ. Written as DNA, the CDR3 is TGTGCCAGCAGCCAAGATCAGGGTCAGAGCTCTGGGGCCAACGTCCTGACTTTC. Residues: CASSQDQGQSSGANVLTF.

This clonotype was picked up many times. The J gene is TRBJ2-7, the V gene TRBV28; TRBD2 agrees at 13 bases. The length of the CDR3 is 19 residues. The J segment lost 2 bases and the V segment lost 2 bases, leaving 12 bases of the junction unmatched. Germline CDR1 and CDR2: MDHEN and SYDVKM. The CDR3 nucleotides read TGTGCCAGCAGTTTACGTTTACTAGCGGGAGGGCCGGTAGCCTACGAGCAGTACTTC. This sequence encodes CASSLRLLAGGPVAYEQYF.

This clonotype was recorded many times. The chain is built from TRBV30 and TRBJ1-2; D may be TRBD1 (6 bases). Trimming removed 2 bases at V and 7 bases at J, with 14 bases between. Per germline, CDR1 GTSNPN and CDR2 SVGIG (reference sequence). This CDR3 comprises 13 residues. Here the CDR3 DNA reads TGTGCCTGGAGTCTCGGGCAGGGGCTTGGCTACACCTTC. This codes for CAWSLGQGLGYTF. The entire variable domain, with the rest obtained from reference TRBV30 and TRBJ1-2, is as follows: SQTIHQWPATLVQPVGSPLSLECTVEGTSNPNLYWYRQAAGRGLQLLFYSVGIGQISSEVPQNLSASRPQDRQFILSSKKLLLSDSGFYLCAWSLGQGLGYTFGSGTRLTVV.

This clonotype was observed at least ten times. The chain combines TRBV20-1 with TRBJ2-7; 8 bases are shared with TRBD2. The V and J ends lost 0 bases and 5 bases, in that order; junction bases with no gene match: 9. There are 15 residues in the CDR3. CDR1 is DFQATT, CDR2 SNEGSKA, per germline (reference sequence). Here the CDR3 DNA reads TGCAGTGCTAGAGATTTTGTGGCGGGAGGTAACGAGCAGTACTTC. Its protein product is CSARDFVAGGNEQYF.

This clonotype was seen repeatedly, ten times or more. This chain joins TRBV6-5 and TRBJ2-5, with 8 nucleotides matching TRBD2. With V trimmed by 3 bases and J by 1 base, 4 bases remained unmatched. This CDR3 contains 15 residues. Per the germline V gene, CDR1 is MNHEY and CDR2 is SVGAGI. The CDR3 DNA reads as TGTGCCAGCAGTTATCGGGGGGGCACCCAAGAGACCCAGTACTTC. It encodes CASSYRGGTQETQYF.

V gene TRBV14 combines with J gene TRBJ2-5; D possibly corresponds to TRBD1 (5 bases). The CDR3 sequence is 17 residues long. V dropped 2 bases and J dropped 4 bases, with 20 bases sitting between them. Germline CDR1 reads SGHDN; CDR2 reads FVKESK. The CDR3 nucleotides are TGTGCCAGCAGCCAACGCCTTCCAGGGCCCCCCCGAGAGACCCAGTACTTC. This gives the protein CASSQRLPGPPRETQYF. The variable domain in full, completed from reference TRBV14 and TRBJ2-5, reads EAGVTQFPSHSVIEKGQTVTLRCDPISGHDNLYWYRRVMGKEIKFLLHFVKESKQDESGMPNNRFLAERTGGTYSTLKVQPAELEDSGVYFCASSQRLPGPPRETQYFGPGTRLLVL.

This clonotype was detected many times. The genes are TRBV6-5 and TRBJ2-5, with TRBD1 identical over 8 bases. Trimming at V came to 2 bases and at J to 5 bases, leaving 7 bases not matched to a gene. The CDR3 is 15 residues long. Per germline, CDR1 MNHEY and CDR2 SVGAGI. CDR3 in amino acids: CASSYDAGGWETQYF. The CDR3 coding sequence is TGTGCCAGCAGTTACGACGCAGGGGGCTGGGAGACCCAGTACTTC.

Only a few counts were recorded for this clonotype. This chain connects TRBV28 to TRBJ2-7; maybe TRBD2 (5 bases). Between the trimmed V and J ends, which lost 5 bases and 4 bases, there was a span of 12 bases. The CDR3 spans 13 residues. Germline loops: CDR1 MDHEN, CDR2 SYDVKM. CDR3 in amino acids: CASSTSEGYEQYF. Here the CDR3 DNA reads TGTGCCAGCAGTACCTCCGAGGGATACGAGCAGTACTTC. Using reference TRBV28 and TRBJ2-7 for the parts outside the CDR3, the full variable domain is DVKVTQSSRYLVKRTGEKVFLECVQDMDHENMFWYRQDPGLGLRLIYFSYDVKMKEKGDIPEGYSVSREKKERFSLILESASTNQTSMYLCASSTSEGYEQYFGPGTRLTVT.

In this sample, this clonotype turned up many times. The V gene is TRBV5-4, the J gene TRBJ2-3; 13 bases align to TRBD2. Per germline, CDR1 SGHNT and CDR2 YYREEE (reference sequence). This CDR3 region has 17 residues. J gave up 0 bases and V 0 bases, and 1 base lay outside the gene matches. CDR3: CASSLGLAGGSTDTQYF. The DNA for the CDR3 is TGTGCCAGCAGCTTGGGACTAGCGGGAGGAAGCACAGATACGCAGTATTTT.

At least ten counts were recorded for this clonotype. The CDR3 reads CASSQRGLAGGGEQYF. For the CDR3, the DNA is TGTGCCAGCAGCCAGAGGGGACTAGCGGGAGGCGGTGAGCAGTACTTC. The V call is TRBV3-1, the J call TRBJ2-7; 15 bases match TRBD2. Germline CDR1 is LGHDT and CDR2 is YNNKEL (reference sequence). Trimming took 3 bases from V and 7 from J; bases not matched to a gene: 7. The CDR3 is 16 amino acids.

This clonotype was picked up many times. A much bigger clone sits one base away, suggesting this may be a read error. The chain has TRBV6-1 and TRBJ1-5; D is undetermined. CDR3 length: 13 residues. In germline, CDR1 is MNHNS, CDR2 SASEGT. V lost 5 bases to trimming and J lost 0 bases, with 5 bases between them. The CDR3 DNA reads TGTGCCAGCAGTACATATAGCAATCAGCCCCAGCATTTT. Protein product: CASSTYSNQPQHF.

J is TRBJ2-7 and V is TRBV28; 9 bases fit TRBD1. V dropped 5 bases and J dropped 3; count of bases not matched to a gene: 8. CDR1 is MDHEN, CDR2 SYDVKM, per germline. The CDR3 is made up of 15 amino acids. The CDR3 bases are TGTGCCAGCAGTACCCGGACAGGGGTCCTCTACGAGCAGTACTTC. Amino acids: CASSTRTGVLYEQYF. The complete variable domain, with remaining parts taken from reference TRBV28 and TRBJ2-7, reads DVKVTQSSRYLVKRTGEKVFLECVQDMDHENMFWYRQDPGLGLRLIYFSYDVKMKEKGDIPEGYSVSREKKERFSLILESASTNQTSMYLCASSTRTGVLYEQYFGPGTRLTVT.

This chain connects TRBV3-1 to TRBJ2-7; D remains unclear. CDR3 length: 15 residues. V dropped 0 bases and J dropped 4 bases, with 13 bases sitting between them. From germline, CDR1 is LGHDT and CDR2 YNNKEL (reference sequence). The CDR3 loop is CASSQDPLSGYEQYF. As DNA, the CDR3 is TGTGCCAGCAGCCAAGATCCCCTGTCCGGATACGAGCAGTACTTC.

There are many counts of this clonotype. J is TRBJ1-1 and V is TRBV25-1; possibly TRBD1 for D (6 bases). CDR1 and CDR2 from the germline V gene are MGHDK and SYGVNS. The CDR3 runs 16 residues. Trimming took 3 bases from V and 3 from J, leaving 17 bases between them. The CDR3 nucleotides read TGTGCCAGCAGTGACCCCCTGGGGGCCGGGGACACTGAAGCTTTCTTT. Its translation: CASSDPLGAGDTEAFF.

With regard to this clonotype: The junction does not match germline at one end; this may be a read error. The gene calls are TRBV28 and TRBJ2-7; D might be TRBD2 (6 bases). This CDR3 region has 16 residues. Per germline, CDR1 MDHEN and CDR2 SYDVKM. The CDR3 region has the DNA TGTGCCAGCAGTTTATTGGGTGGGCGGGGCTCCTACGAGCAGTCCTTC. Its translation: CASSLLGGRGSYEQSF.